A single sample gave rise to the 8 T cell receptor beta chains below, sequenced in a study of blood T cells in healthy people across ages. Through a sample-barcoded 5' primer and a J-beta primer mix, a second PCR was run for about 7 to 12 cycles. TCRdb passed the 5' RACE reads through MiXCR, listing each CDR3 protein once. The data hold 700,000 to 950,000 distinct CDR3 sequences, with roughly 43% observed a single time. Sequencing was carried out using blood. The receptors originated from a woman aged 55-69 years in good health.

The chain has TRBV7-9 and TRBJ2-3; 8 bases line up with TRBD1. This CDR3 is 18 amino acids long. V was clipped by 2 bases and J by 0 bases; unmatched bases: 10. Germline assignment: CDR1 SEHNR and CDR2 FQNEAQ (reference sequence). CDR3 nucleotide sequence: TGTGCCAGCAGCTTATCTCGGCAGGGGGCATCTAGCACAGATACGCAGTATTTT. Residues: CASSLSRQGASSTDTQYF.

This clonotype was observed a handful of times. The rearrangement joins TRBV29-1 to TRBJ2-7; D possibly matches TRBD1 or TRBD2 (5 bases each). CDR1 and CDR2 (germline): SQVTM, ANQGSEA. There are 14 residues in the CDR3. V dropped 6 bases and J dropped 0 bases, with 15 bases sitting between them. The CDR3 DNA reads as TGCAGCGTCGCCGGGGACGGGTTCTCCTACGAGCAGTACTTC. It is translated as CSVAGDGFSYEQYF.

This clonotype has just a few counts. The CDR3 loop is CASSQRQGAGETQYF. In DNA, the CDR3 is TGTGCCAGCAGCCAAAGACAGGGGGCGGGAGAGACCCAGTACTTC. V usage is TRBV3-1 and J usage is TRBJ2-5; 10 bases are a match to TRBD1. V dropped 2 bases and J dropped 4; count of bases not matched to a gene: 4. Looked up from germline, CDR1 is LGHDT and CDR2 is YNNKEL (reference sequence). The CDR3 loop spans 15 amino acids.

V is TRBV4-2 and J is TRBJ2-7; 12 bases line up with TRBD2. Looked up from germline, CDR1 is LGHNA and CDR2 is YNFKEQ. The CDR3 loop spans 15 amino acids. V lost 1 base to trimming and J lost 2 bases; unmatched junction nucleotides: 0. The CDR3 protein is CASSQGTSGTYEQYF. In nucleotides, the CDR3 is TGTGCCAGCAGCCAAGGGACTAGCGGGACCTACGAGCAGTACTTC.

Concerning this clonotype: Possible read error: a much larger clone is one base away. The V call is TRBV4-2, the J call TRBJ2-5; a weak D match, TRBD2 (6 bases). Germline V gives CDR1 LGHNA, CDR2 YNFKEQ. This CDR3 is 16 amino acids long. The CDR3 protein is CVSSQVAGQAEGTQYF. The CDR3 DNA is TGTGTCAGCAGCCAAGTCGCTGGGCAGGCGGAGGGGACCCAGTACTTC.

This rearrangement joins TRBV19 to TRBJ2-1; no clear D gene. V lost 2 bases and J 6 bases, leaving 11 bases between the germline ends. This CDR3 has 14 amino acids. Germline CDR1 is LNHDA and CDR2 is SQIVND (reference sequence). The CDR3: CASSIRAVFNEQFF. The CDR3 region has the DNA TGTGCCAGTAGTATAAGAGCTGTATTCAATGAGCAGTTCTTC.

This chain links TRBV20-1 with TRBJ1-2, with a weak D call TRBD1 (6 bases). The germline gives CDR1 DFQATT, CDR2 SNEGSKA (reference sequence). Trimming pared 5 bases from V and 3 bases from J, leaving 10 bases between. This CDR3 region has 12 residues. The CDR3 spells CSAARGDYGYTF. In DNA form, the CDR3 reads TGCAGTGCTGCCAGGGGTGACTATGGCTACACCTTC.

The chain is built from TRBV20-1 and TRBJ1-4; no firm D call. This CDR3 spans 13 amino acids. The germline V and J ends were trimmed by 3 bases and 5 bases, with 10 bases remaining between them. The germline CDR1 and CDR2 sequences are DFQATT and SNEGSKA (reference sequence). For the CDR3, the DNA is TGCAGTGCTAGTCCCGGACGAAATGAAAAACTGTTTTTT. Translated, it gives CSASPGRNEKLFF.